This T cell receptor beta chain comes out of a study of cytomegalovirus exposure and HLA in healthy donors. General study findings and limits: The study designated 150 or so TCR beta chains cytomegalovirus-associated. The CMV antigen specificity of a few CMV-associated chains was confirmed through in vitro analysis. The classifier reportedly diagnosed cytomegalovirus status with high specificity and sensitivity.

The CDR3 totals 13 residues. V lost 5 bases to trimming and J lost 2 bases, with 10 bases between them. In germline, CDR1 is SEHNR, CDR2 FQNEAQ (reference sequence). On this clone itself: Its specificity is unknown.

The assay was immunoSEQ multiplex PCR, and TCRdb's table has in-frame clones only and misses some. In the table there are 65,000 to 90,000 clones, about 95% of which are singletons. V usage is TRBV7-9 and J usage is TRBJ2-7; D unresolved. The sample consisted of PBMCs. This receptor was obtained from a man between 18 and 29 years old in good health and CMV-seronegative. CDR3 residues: CASSPTWTYEQYF. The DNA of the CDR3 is TGTGCCAGCAGCCCGACTTGGACCTACGAGCAGTACTTC.